This passage covers 15 T cell receptor beta chains from one sample sequenced in a study of blood T cell repertoires in COVID-19. Repertoires were generated with immunoSEQ multiplex PCR, while TCRdb's copy carries only in-frame clones and drops some. The table records fewer than 350,000 clones, 70% to 90% of them present only once. Sequenced: PBMCs or T cells enriched from blood (not recorded which). The source is a woman in her thirties with acute COVID-19.

This chain joins TRBV29-1 and TRBJ2-7, with TRBD2 matching over 7 bases. V shed 4 bases and J 1 base; nucleotides not matched to a gene: 4. The CDR3 extends over 13 amino acids. Germline CDR1 SQVTM, CDR2 ANQGSEA. CDR3: CSVGASGSYEQYF. The CDR3 DNA is TGCAGCGTTGGAGCTAGCGGTTCCTACGAGCAGTACTTC.

The V call is TRBV5-1, the J call TRBJ2-6; D is unresolved. Trimming took off 1 base at V and 1 base at J, with 6 bases between the two ends. CDR3 length equals 15 residues. Germline-derived CDR1 and CDR2 are SGHRS and YFSETQ. The CDR3 sequence: CASSLIQSGANVLTF. CDR3 nucleotides: TGCGCCAGCAGCTTGATCCAGTCTGGGGCCAACGTCCTGACTTTC.

The gene calls are TRBV19 and TRBJ1-5; tentative D call: TRBD1 (5 bases). V dropped 3 bases and J dropped 10 bases, with 16 bases sitting between them. The CDR3 is made up of 14 amino acids. Germline values: CDR1 LNHDA, CDR2 SQIVND (reference sequence). In DNA form, the CDR3 reads TGTGCCAGTAGTATCCCATCAGGGCCCAGCCCCCAGCATTTT. This gives the protein CASSIPSGPSPQHF.

The chain couples TRBV29-1 to TRBJ1-1; a possible D gene is TRBD1 (5 bases). The CDR3 sequence is 13 residues long. Looked up from germline, CDR1 is SQVTM and CDR2 is ANQGSEA. Trimming left V 8 bases short and J 6 bases short, with 19 bases between. The CDR3 spells CSSVGGDRAEAFF. The CDR3 nucleotides are TGCAGCTCTGTTGGAGGGGATAGGGCTGAAGCTTTCTTT.

V usage is TRBV11-1 and J usage is TRBJ2-3; 13 nucleotides align to TRBD2. V lost 4 bases to trimming and J lost 4 bases; unmatched junction nucleotides: 5. This CDR3 spans 16 amino acids. Per germline, CDR1 SGHAT and CDR2 FQDESV (reference sequence). The CDR3 DNA reads as TGTGCCAGCAGCTGGGGGACTAGCGGGGTTGCAGATACGCAGTATTTT. It encodes CASSWGTSGVADTQYF.

The chain couples TRBV4-1 to TRBJ2-7, with TRBD2 matching over 8 bases. CDR1 is MGHRA and CDR2 is YSYEKL in the germline V gene. Germline trimming cut 3 bases from V and 0 bases from J; bases unmatched to any gene: 13. The CDR3 has 18 residues. CDR3 sequence reads: CASSQWAPGGRTSYEQYF. CDR3 coding DNA: TGCGCCAGCAGCCAGTGGGCGCCGGGAGGGAGAACCTCCTACGAGCAGTACTTC.

The chain recombines TRBV7-8 with TRBJ1-2; 9 bases are a match to TRBD1. Germline CDR1 reads SGHVS; CDR2 reads FQNEAQ. The CDR3 is 14 residues long. Trimming removed 6 bases from V and 7 bases from J; junction bases left unmatched: 9. CDR3 nucleotide sequence: TGTGCCAGCAGGACTGCGGGACAGGGCGTTGGCTACACCTTC. Translating it yields CASRTAGQGVGYTF.

This sequence joins TRBV7-8 and TRBJ1-2; 11 positions match TRBD1. CDR3 size: 17 residues. Germline assignment: CDR1 SGHVS and CDR2 FQNEAQ. V shed 5 bases, J shed 3 bases, and the junction held 11 bases outside the gene matches. The CDR3 here is CASSTGGLGQGDYGYTF. The CDR3 bases are TGTGCCAGCAGCACAGGGGGCTTGGGACAGGGGGACTATGGCTACACCTTC.

The chain recombines TRBV29-1 with TRBJ2-2; D may be TRBD1 (5 bases). This CDR3 is 13 amino acids long. V was shortened by 6 bases and J by 3 bases, with 11 bases between the two germline ends. Germline V gives CDR1 SQVTM, CDR2 ANQGSEA. The CDR3 coding sequence is TGCAGCGTCAGGGTTATAGACACCGGGGAGCTGTTTTTT. This codes for CSVRVIDTGELFF.

CDR3 coding DNA: TGTGCCAGCATCGACGCGGAGACAGAGACCCAGTACTTC. This codes for CASIDAETETQYF. V is TRBV27 and J is TRBJ2-5; unclear D gene. V was pared by 7 bases and J by 4 bases, with 13 bases between. Germline assignment: CDR1 MNHEY and CDR2 SMNVEV (reference sequence). The CDR3 contains 13 residues.

This chain uses TRBV16 with TRBJ2-7; 7 bases are shared with TRBD1. The germline gives CDR1 KGHSY, CDR2 FQNENV. With 3 bases clipped from V and 4 bases from J, the junction kept 6 bases outside the gene matches. The CDR3 sequence is 14 residues long. The CDR3 region is CASSHPGTEYEQYF. The CDR3 nucleotides are TGTGCCAGCAGCCACCCCGGGACAGAATACGAGCAGTACTTC.

The CDR3 spells CASGEGKADTQYF. The CDR3 nucleotides read TGTGCTAGCGGGGAGGGTAAGGCAGATACGCAGTATTTT. The chain uses TRBV2 and TRBJ2-3, with 8 bases lining up with TRBD2. The CDR3 is made up of 13 amino acids. CDR1 and CDR2 from the germline V gene are SNHLY and FYNNEI.

The chain joins TRBV11-2 to TRBJ1-2; D possibly corresponds to TRBD1 (5 bases). Germline loops: CDR1 SGHAT, CDR2 FQNNGV. V dropped 2 bases and J dropped 8 bases, with 21 bases sitting between them. This CDR3 is built from 16 residues. Here the CDR3 DNA reads TGTGCCAGCAGCTTAAATGGTGTACAGGAGCCTTCCGGCTACACCTTC. It encodes CASSLNGVQEPSGYTF.

The CDR3 DNA reads TGTGCCAGCACCTTTAGCGGGAATCTTCGGAATGAGCAGTTCTTC. Amino acid sequence: CASTFSGNLRNEQFF. This chain joins TRBV6-5 and TRBJ2-1; 8 bases fit TRBD2. Per germline, CDR1 MNHEY and CDR2 SVGAGI. The ends lost 7 bases at V and 7 bases at J; junction bases unmatched: 12. This CDR3 region has 15 residues.

The chain joins TRBV7-2 to TRBJ2-7; the match to TRBD1 covers 8 bases. Germline V gene sequence: CDR1 SGHTA, CDR2 FQGNSA. Trimming removed 5 bases from V and 5 bases from J; junction bases left unmatched: 8. The CDR3 length is 14 residues. The CDR3 DNA sequence: TGTGCCAGCAGCGGCAGGGGGCGCTTCAACGAGCAGTACTTC. Protein product: CASSGRGRFNEQYF.